These 20 T cell receptor beta chains came from one sample sequenced in a study of T cell responses to AZD1222 COVID-19 vaccine. Only in-frame clones appear in the TCRdb table, and some are missing; sequencing was by immunoSEQ multiplex PCR. There are roughly 140,000 clones in the sample; 82% occur only once, and 3.5% to 5% lies in the top ten. The input for sequencing was peripheral blood, taken on day 0 of MenACWY control vaccination. These receptors were obtained from an adult in good health.

This clone turned up a few times. The V gene is TRBV18, the J gene TRBJ2-1; TRBD1 aligns across 7 bases. V was clipped by 0 bases and J by 4 bases; unmatched bases: 6. This CDR3 spans 16 amino acids. Germline loops: CDR1 KGHSH, CDR2 LQKENI. The CDR3 DNA follows: TGTGCCAGCTCACCACCGGAAGGGGGCCGATACAATGAGCAGTTCTTC. Protein product: CASSPPEGGRYNEQFF.

The CDR3 loop is CASSLRANYGYTF. The CDR3 DNA sequence: TGTGCCAGCAGTTTACGGGCTAACTATGGCTACACCTTC. V is TRBV12-3 or TRBV12-4 and J is TRBJ1-2; D call uncertain. V lost 2 bases and J lost 0, with 4 bases in between. CDR3 length equals 13 residues.

There are a few counts of this clone. The sample carries other DNA sequences with the same CDR3. The chain has TRBV7-9 and TRBJ1-2; 7 bases are shared with TRBD1. The CDR3 covers 13 residues. V was clipped by 6 bases and J by 8 bases; unmatched bases: 9. Per germline, CDR1 SEHNR and CDR2 FQNEAQ (reference sequence). The CDR3 DNA follows: TGTGCCAGCAGTTCTGACAGGGTAGGCGGCTACACCTTC. It is translated as CASSSDRVGGYTF.

The V and J genes are TRBV5-5 and TRBJ1-4; D is possibly TRBD1 (5 bases). Trimming took off 2 bases at V and 6 bases at J, with 14 bases between the two ends. The length of the CDR3 is 15 residues. The germline gives CDR1 SGHKS, CDR2 YYEKEE (reference sequence). CDR3 DNA: TGTGCCAGCAGCTTTTCCCCAGGGAGGGATGAAAAACTGTTTTTT. This sequence encodes CASSFSPGRDEKLFF.

The chain recombines TRBV10-3 with TRBJ2-3; 8 bases fit TRBD2. V was clipped by 6 bases and J by 6 bases; unmatched bases: 8. Germline V gene lookup returns CDR1 ENHRY and CDR2 SYGVKD. The length of the CDR3 is 14 residues. CDR3 nucleotides: TGTGCCATCAGCGAGGGACTAGATGGGGATACGCAGTATTTT. Translating it yields CAISEGLDGDTQYF.

V is TRBV28 and J is TRBJ1-5, with D perhaps TRBD1 (6 bases). V was trimmed by 10 bases and J by 5 bases, leaving 15 bases between them. The germline V gene has CDR1 MDHEN and CDR2 SYDVKM. The CDR3 covers 13 residues. CDR3 protein: CATSTGRHQPQHF. DNA for the CDR3: TGTGCCACCTCCACAGGGAGGCATCAGCCCCAGCATTTT.

In DNA form, the CDR3 reads TGTGCCAGCAGTTACTTGGGACTAGCGGACACAGATACGCAGTATTTT. Translation gives CASSYLGLADTDTQYF. The chain combines TRBV6-5 with TRBJ2-3; TRBD2 matches 11 bases. The CDR3 spans 16 residues. CDR1 and CDR2 from the germline V gene are MNHEY and SVGAGI. V lost 1 base and J lost 2; bases outside the gene matches: 2.

CDR3 DNA sequence: TGTGCCAGCAGCTGGCGCGGGGGGGCCCGTGATGAGCAGTTCTTC. It translates to CASSWRGGARDEQFF. The chain has TRBV7-3 and TRBJ2-1; 9 bases align to TRBD2. The CDR3 covers 15 residues. CDR1 and CDR2 from the germline V gene are SGHTA and FQGTGA. Losses at the gene ends were 4 bases for V and 8 bases for J; bases not matched to a gene: 9.

About this clone itself: A clone one base away is much larger, so this may be a read error. The rearrangement joins TRBV14 to TRBJ2-6, with D possibly TRBD2 on 6 matching bases. The CDR3 sequence is 15 residues long. Germline values: CDR1 SGHDN, CDR2 FVKESK. The CDR3 DNA reads TGTGCCAACAGCCCCTCGGGAGCTGGGGCCAACGTCCTGACTTTC. It yields the protein CANSPSGAGANVLTF.

The chain is built from TRBV2 and TRBJ1-4; the D gene is possibly TRBD1 (5 bases). The CDR3 extends over 16 amino acids. V shed 8 bases and J shed 1 base, with 17 bases lying between them. CDR1 and CDR2 from the germline V gene are SNHLY and FYNNEI. In DNA form, the CDR3 reads TGTGCCAGCCAGGTGGTGGGGAGGGGAACTAATGAAAAACTGTTTTTT. As protein: CASQVVGRGTNEKLFF.

V usage is TRBV4-1 and J usage is TRBJ1-4; the match to TRBD1 covers 12 bases. The CDR3 covers 17 residues. Trimming took 5 bases from V and 7 from J; bases not matched to a gene: 11. Germline values: CDR1 MGHRA, CDR2 YSYEKL. This chain's CDR3 is CASSSGTGGFLGEKLFF. CDR3 bases: TGCGCCAGCAGCTCCGGGACAGGGGGCTTTCTGGGTGAAAAACTGTTTTTT.

The J gene is TRBJ2-5, the V gene TRBV2; D uncertain. The V gene's germline CDR1 is SNHLY and CDR2 FYNNEI. The CDR3 is made up of 11 amino acids. V dropped 3 bases and J dropped 1 base, with 0 bases sitting between them. The CDR3 coding sequence is TGTGCCAGCAGTGACCAAGAGACCCAGTACTTC. As protein: CASSDQETQYF. The entire variable domain, with the rest obtained from reference TRBV2 and TRBJ2-5, is as follows: EPEVTQTPSHQVTQMGQEVILRCVPISNHLYFYWYRQILGQKVEFLVSFYNNEISEKSEIFDDQFSVERPDGSNFTLKIRSTKLEDSAMYFCASSDQETQYFGPGTRLLVL.

V gene TRBV29-1 combines with J gene TRBJ2-2, with TRBD1 identical over 8 bases. The trim removed 0 bases at V and 6 bases at J, leaving 12 bases unmatched. Germline V gene data show CDR1 as SQVTM and CDR2 as ANQGSEA. This CDR3 has 17 residues. CDR3 in amino acids: CSVEDRRAGGGSGELFF. The CDR3 DNA reads TGCAGCGTTGAAGATCGCCGGGCAGGGGGCGGTTCCGGGGAGCTGTTTTTT.

The V gene is TRBV7-3, the J gene TRBJ1-6; D gene ambiguous. The CDR3 spans 13 residues. V was pared by 1 base and J by 7 bases, with 5 bases between. Germline V gene lookup returns CDR1 SGHTA and CDR2 FQGTGA. CDR3 DNA sequence: TGTGCCAGCAGCTTAAACCCAAATTCACCCCTCCACTTT. Its protein product is CASSLNPNSPLHF. The full variable domain, its missing parts supplied by reference TRBV7-3 and TRBJ1-6, is GAGVSQTPSNKVTEKGKYVELRCDPISGHTALYWYRQSLGQGPEFLIYFQGTGAADDSGLPNDRFFAVRPEGSVSTLKIQRTERGDSAVYLCASSLNPNSPLHFGNGTRLTVT.

The gene calls are TRBV25-1 and TRBJ1-4; D may be TRBD1 (5 bases). V was trimmed by 7 bases and J by 8 bases, leaving 23 bases between them. The CDR3 covers 16 residues. The germline gives CDR1 MGHDK, CDR2 SYGVNS. This CDR3 is CASKGPVWFGGEKLFF. CDR3 coding DNA: TGTGCCAGCAAGGGGCCGGTGTGGTTTGGTGGGGAAAAACTGTTTTTT.

The V call is TRBV18, the J call TRBJ1-1; perhaps TRBD1 as D (6 bases). Per the germline V gene, CDR1 is KGHSH and CDR2 is LQKENI. V gave up 3 bases and J gave up 4 bases, with 12 bases separating them. The CDR3 runs to 14 residues. The CDR3 nucleotides read TGTGCCAGCTCACCGGGGGCTGGGAGCACTGAAGCTTTCTTT. This encodes CASSPGAGSTEAFF.

The chain recombines TRBV9 with TRBJ2-5; perhaps TRBD1 as D (5 bases). Germline-derived CDR1 and CDR2 are SGDLS and YYNGEE. The CDR3 contains 14 residues. The V end lost 3 bases, the J end lost 2 bases, and 11 bases lay between the germline ends. The DNA of the CDR3 is TGTGCCAGCAGCGGCAGGGAAGGGCAAGAGACCCAGTACTTC. It yields the protein CASSGREGQETQYF.

The chain has TRBV7-9 and TRBJ1-1, with D perhaps TRBD1 (5 bases). V was pared by 7 bases and J by 11 bases, with 26 bases between. Germline loops: CDR1 SEHNR, CDR2 FQNEAQ (reference sequence). CDR3 length: 15 amino acids. This CDR3 reads CASTRTVPGQRSAFF. For the CDR3, the DNA is TGTGCCAGCACCCGAACAGTCCCGGGGCAGAGATCGGCTTTCTTT.

The chain links TRBV20-1 to TRBJ1-1; D possibly corresponds to TRBD1 (5 bases). The CDR3 consists of 11 residues. Germline V lookup: CDR1 DFQATT, CDR2 SNEGSKA (reference sequence). The V and J ends lost 5 bases and 8 bases respectively, with 12 bases between them. The DNA of the CDR3 is TGCAGTGCTGCAGACAGCCAAGAAGCTTTCTTT. Protein: CSAADSQEAFF.

The rearrangement uses TRBV5-6 and TRBJ2-3; D unresolved. The germline CDR1 and CDR2 sequences are SGHDT and YYEEEE. The CDR3 sequence is 14 residues long. The V end lost 0 bases, the J end lost 4 bases, and 9 bases lay between the germline ends. The CDR3 DNA reads as TGTGCCAGCAGCTTGGGGTCGGATTCAGATACGCAGTATTTT. This translates into CASSLGSDSDTQYF.